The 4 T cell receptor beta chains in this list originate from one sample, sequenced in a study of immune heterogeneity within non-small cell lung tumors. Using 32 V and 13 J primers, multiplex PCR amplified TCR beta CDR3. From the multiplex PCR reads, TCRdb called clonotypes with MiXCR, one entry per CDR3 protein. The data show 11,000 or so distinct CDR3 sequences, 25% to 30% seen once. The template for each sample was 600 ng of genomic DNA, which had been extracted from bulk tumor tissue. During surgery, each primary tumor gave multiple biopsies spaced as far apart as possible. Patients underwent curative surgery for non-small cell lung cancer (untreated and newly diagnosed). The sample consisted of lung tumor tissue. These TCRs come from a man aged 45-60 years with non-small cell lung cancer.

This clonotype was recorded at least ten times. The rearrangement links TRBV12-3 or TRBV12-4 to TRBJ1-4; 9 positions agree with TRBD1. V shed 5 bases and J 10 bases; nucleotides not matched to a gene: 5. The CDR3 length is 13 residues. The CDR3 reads CASSRDRDGKLFF. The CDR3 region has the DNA TGTGCCAGCAGTCGGGACAGGGATGGAAAACTGTTTTTT.

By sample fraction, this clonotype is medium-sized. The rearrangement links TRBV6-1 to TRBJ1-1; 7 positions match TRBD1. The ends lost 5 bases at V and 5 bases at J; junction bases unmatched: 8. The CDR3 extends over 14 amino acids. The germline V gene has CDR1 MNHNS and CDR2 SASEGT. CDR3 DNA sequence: TGTGCCAGCAGTCACAGACAGGGAGGGACTGAAGCTTTCTTT. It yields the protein CASSHRQGGTEAFF.

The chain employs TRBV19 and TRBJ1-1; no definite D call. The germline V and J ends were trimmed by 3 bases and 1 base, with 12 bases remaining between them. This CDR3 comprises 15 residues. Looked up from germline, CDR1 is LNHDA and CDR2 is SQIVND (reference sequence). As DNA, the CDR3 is TGTGCCAGTAGTATCTTTGTGGTAGGGAACACTGAAGCTTTCTTT. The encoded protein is CASSIFVVGNTEAFF.

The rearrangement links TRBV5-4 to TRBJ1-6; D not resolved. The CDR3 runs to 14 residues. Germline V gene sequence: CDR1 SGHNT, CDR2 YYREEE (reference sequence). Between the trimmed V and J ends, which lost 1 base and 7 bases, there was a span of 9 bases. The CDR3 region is CASSLKGVNSPLHF. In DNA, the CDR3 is TGTGCCAGCAGCTTGAAGGGAGTCAATTCACCCCTCCACTTT.